Listed here are 3 T cell receptor beta chains from one sample, sequenced in a study of graft-versus-host responses after intestinal transplantation. The protocol was immunoSEQ multiplex PCR, while the TCRdb copy is restricted to in-frame clones and leaves out a portion. Of 40,000 or so clones in the sample, under 85% were seen once. Here the sequenced sample was PBMCs, taken about 1,000 days after transplant. These receptors all stem from a human patient who received an intestinal transplant, so some T cells may come from the graft donor.

This clone was found once. The chain recombines TRBV19 with TRBJ2-2, with 8 bases lining up with TRBD1. The ends lost 5 bases at V and 3 bases at J; junction bases unmatched: 5. Germline CDR1 is LNHDA and CDR2 is SQIVND (reference sequence). The CDR3 has 15 residues. For the CDR3, the DNA is TGTGCCAGTAGTGACGGACAGGGCCACACCGGGGAGCTGTTTTTT. Protein: CASSDGQGHTGELFF.

A note on this clone: The conserved phenylalanine or tryptophan is not found at the CDR3 terminus, so this likely reflects a read error. CDR3 nucleotide sequence: TGTGCCAGCAGCCGCGGACTAGCGCCCAGCTCCTACGAGCAGTACCTC. The encoded protein is CASSRGLAPSSYEQYL. The chain couples TRBV6-6 to TRBJ2-7, with 9 bases aligning to TRBD2. Looked up from germline, CDR1 is MNHNY and CDR2 is SVGAGI (reference sequence). V shed 6 bases, J shed 0 bases, and the junction held 9 bases outside the gene matches. The CDR3 has 16 amino acids.

This clone came up a few times. This sequence joins TRBV6-1 and TRBJ2-1; 14 bases match TRBD2. V lost 4 bases and J lost 8; bases outside the gene matches: 4. The germline gives CDR1 MNHNS, CDR2 SASEGT. This CDR3 is built from 15 residues. CDR3 residues: CASSGTSGGSDEQFF. The CDR3 DNA sequence: TGTGCCAGCAGTGGGACTAGCGGGGGGTCGGATGAGCAGTTCTTC.